This note documents a single TCR beta chain sequence. This entry is derived from a study of blood T cell repertoires in COVID-19. The wider study: The samples span acute and convalescent COVID-19 from the United States, Italy and Spain. Sample material is recorded as cDNA or gDNA derived from T cells, B-cell-depleted T cells, or PBMCs.

Trimming took 7 bases from V and 1 from J, leaving 13 bases between them. The V gene's germline CDR1 is SQVTM and CDR2 ANQGSEA. The CDR3 spans 14 residues. In the authors' workflow: Amplification from reference gene primers served as the basis for estimated nucleated cell counts. The method was immunoSEQ multiplex PCR; TCRdb's version includes in-frame clones alone and lacks a portion of them. That table gives V, J and clone size, and the DNA gave D and trimming. This table has about 140,000 clones, around nine tenths appearing once. The receptor was isolated from a human donor in a cohort sampled during active COVID-19. J is TRBJ1-4 and V is TRBV29-1; perhaps TRBD1 as D (5 bases). The source material was peripheral blood. The CDR3 DNA reads as TGCAGCGCCGCGGGGCTCGGAACTAATGAAAAACTGTTTTTT. It translates to CSAAGLGTNEKLFF.